These T cell receptor beta chains were read from a single sample in a study of graft-versus-host responses after intestinal transplantation. Data came from immunoSEQ multiplex PCR; TCRdb stores just in-frame clones and leaves some out. The sample shows about 57,000 clones, 70% to 90% of them seen only once. Sequenced material: PBMCs, taken 26 days after transplant. The source is a human patient who received an intestinal transplant, so some T cells may come from the graft donor. CDR3s include the opening cysteine and the closing phenylalanine or tryptophan. A D gene is named only where the DNA matches it firmly. Rows give clone size only sometimes, using once, few, many, or a class for an expanded clone.

D: NA; V: TRBV19; size: few; J: TRBJ2-1; DNA: TGTGCCAGTAGCCTGAGGACTTTTTACAATGAGCAGTTCTTC; CDR3: CASSLRTFYNEQFF
D: NA; V: TRBV6-5; size: NA; J: TRBJ2-3; DNA: TGTGCCGTCCGGGACTTTAGTAGCACAGATACGCAGTATTTT; CDR3: CAVRDFSSTDTQYF
D: TRBD1; V: TRBV10-3; size: NA; J: TRBJ1-3; DNA: TGTGCCATCAGTGACCTTCGGGAGCGGACAGGGGTGGTATCTGGAAACACCATATATTTT; CDR3: CAISDLRERTGVVSGNTIYF
D: NA; V: TRBV5-6; size: medium-sized; J: TRBJ1-5; DNA: TGTGCCAGCAGCTTGCGTCGCGGGAGGGTATATAGCAATCAGCCCCAGCATTTT; CDR3: CASSLRRGRVYSNQPQHF
D: NA; V: TRBV7-9; size: NA; J: TRBJ2-7; DNA: TGTGCCAGCAGCACCCGGGACAACTCCTACGAGCAGTACTTC; CDR3: CASSTRDNSYEQYF
D: NA; V: TRBV9; size: NA; J: TRBJ2-3; DNA: TGTGCCAGCAGCGTAGTGGCCCAGAGGTGGGATACGCAGTATTTT; CDR3: CASSVVAQRWDTQYF
D: NA; V: TRBV5-1; size: NA; J: TRBJ1-1; DNA: TGCGCCAGCAGCTTGGCAGTTTTGGCCGAGAACACTGAAGCTTTCTTT; CDR3: CASSLAVLAENTEAFF
D: TRBD1; V: TRBV5-6; size: NA; J: TRBJ1-2; DNA: TGTGCCAGCAGCTTGGGGACAGGGCGGAGGATCGGCTACACCTTC; CDR3: CASSLGTGRRIGYTF
D: NA; V: TRBV10-3; size: NA; J: TRBJ2-5; DNA: TGTGCCATCAGTGACAGGGGTACCGGCCAAGAGACCCAGTACTTC; CDR3: CAISDRGTGQETQYF
D: NA; V: TRBV7-9; size: NA; J: TRBJ2-7; DNA: TGTGCCAGCAGCTTAGGGCCACAGGATCGGTCCTACGAGCAGTACTTC; CDR3: CASSLGPQDRSYEQYF
D: NA; V: TRBV11-2; size: NA; J: TRBJ1-6; DNA: TGTGCCAGCAGCACCCGGGGGGGGCCCCTCCACTTT; CDR3: CASSTRGGPLHF
D: TRBD1; V: TRBV5-1; size: NA; J: TRBJ2-1; DNA: TGCGCCAGCAGCCCAGGTGACCGACAGGGCTACTACAATGAGCAGTTCTTC; CDR3: CASSPGDRQGYYNEQFF
D: NA; V: TRBV11-3; size: once; J: TRBJ2-1; DNA: TGTGCCAGCAGCTTAACGCGTTACAATGAGCAGTTCTTC; CDR3: CASSLTRYNEQFF
D: TRBD1; V: TRBV6-5; size: NA; J: TRBJ2-7; DNA: TGTGCCAGCAGCTCTAGGGACAGGCGATACGAGCAGTACTTC; CDR3: CASSSRDRRYEQYF
D: NA; V: TRBV19; size: NA; J: TRBJ1-1; DNA: TGTGCCAGTACGGTCTCCACGGTTGGCACTGAAGCTTTCTTT; CDR3: CASTVSTVGTEAFF
D: TRBD1; V: TRBV30; size: NA; J: TRBJ1-2; DNA: TGTGCCTGGAGTGTACCATTCCCGTGGACAGGGGGGGAGTATGGCTACACCTTC; CDR3: CAWSVPFPWTGGEYGYTF
D: NA; V: TRBV25-1; size: NA; J: TRBJ1-3; DNA: TGTGCCAGCAGTGAAGCGGGCCCGGGGAACACCATATATTTT; CDR3: CASSEAGPGNTIYF
D: TRBD2; V: TRBV27; size: NA; J: TRBJ2-2; DNA: TGTGCCAGCAGCCCGCAAGGGGAGGGCGGGGAGCTGTTTTTT; CDR3: CASSPQGEGGELFF
D: TRBD1; V: TRBV6-5; size: NA; J: TRBJ2-2; DNA: TGTGCCAGCAGTTACTCGCGGACAGGGGTTACCGGGGAGCTGTTTTTT; CDR3: CASSYSRTGVTGELFF
D: TRBD2; V: TRBV28; size: NA; J: TRBJ2-1; DNA: TGTGCCAGCAGTTTTTACGGCCGGGAGGGGGTTTACAATGAGCAGTTCTTC; CDR3: CASSFYGREGVYNEQFF
D: TRBD1; V: TRBV28; size: NA; J: TRBJ1-2; DNA: TGTGCCAGCAGACCCGGGACAGGAAACTATGGCTACACCTTC; CDR3: CASRPGTGNYGYTF
D: TRBD1; V: TRBV29-1; size: NA; J: TRBJ2-3; DNA: TGCAGCGTCGGACAGGCCCTCACAGATACGCAGTATTTT; CDR3: CSVGQALTDTQYF
D: NA; V: TRBV2; size: NA; J: TRBJ1-6; DNA: TGTGCCAGCACCCGGGATAATTCACCCCTCCACTTT; CDR3: CASTRDNSPLHF
D: NA; V: TRBV10-3; size: NA; J: TRBJ1-4; DNA: TGTGCCATCAGTGAGTCGAGGCGAGGGCCCCTGGTAGAAAAACTGTTTTTT; CDR3: CAISESRRGPLVEKLFF
D: NA; V: TRBV11-2; size: once; J: TRBJ1-1; DNA: TGTGCCAGCAGCTTAGCTCGGGGGACGGACACTGAAGCTTTCTTT; CDR3: CASSLARGTDTEAFF
D: NA; V: TRBV6-5; size: NA; J: TRBJ1-6; DNA: TGTGCCAGCACCCCAAAACAGGGCTATTCACCCCTCCACTTT; CDR3: CASTPKQGYSPLHF
D: TRBD2; V: TRBV13; size: NA; J: TRBJ2-3; DNA: TGTGCCAGCACAGGTCGCGGGGGGTCGGATACGCAGTATTTT; CDR3: CASTGRGGSDTQYF
D: NA; V: TRBV5-4; size: NA; J: TRBJ2-5; DNA: TGTGCCAGCAGCCGACAGGCCCAGGAAGAGACCCAGTACTTC; CDR3: CASSRQAQEETQYF
D: TRBD2; V: TRBV27; size: NA; J: TRBJ2-1; DNA: TGTGCCAGCAGTCCATGGACTAGCGGGGCAACCTACAATGAGCAGTTCTTC; CDR3: CASSPWTSGATYNEQFF
D: TRBD2; V: TRBV5-1; size: NA; J: TRBJ2-5; DNA: TGCGCCAGCAGCCCCGGGACTAGCGGGGGGGCTTCCCAAGAGACCCAGTACTTC; CDR3: CASSPGTSGGASQETQYF
D: NA; V: TRBV25-1; size: NA; J: TRBJ2-1; DNA: TGTGCCAGCAGTGAGAGCGCTTCGTACAATGAGCAGTTCTTC; CDR3: CASSESASYNEQFF
D: NA; V: TRBV6-6; size: NA; J: TRBJ2-5; DNA: TGTGCCAGCAGCCCAGGAGGGTACCAAGAGACCCAGTACTTC; CDR3: CASSPGGYQETQYF
D: NA; V: TRBV29-1; size: NA; J: TRBJ2-3; DNA: TGCAGCGTTGAAGGCCTTTGGCAGGCAGATACGCAGTATTTT; CDR3: CSVEGLWQADTQYF
D: NA; V: TRBV11-2; size: NA; J: TRBJ2-1; DNA: TGTGCCAGCAGCTTAGTACCCAGCTACAATGAGCAGTTCTTC; CDR3: CASSLVPSYNEQFF
D: TRBD2; V: TRBV6-1; size: NA; J: TRBJ2-1; DNA: TGTGCCAGCAGTGAAGGACTAGCGGGAGCCACCAATGAGCAGTTCTTC; CDR3: CASSEGLAGATNEQFF
D: TRBD2; V: TRBV7-8; size: NA; J: TRBJ2-3; DNA: TGTGCCAGCAGCCCTTTGGCGGGGGGGCTGAACGATACGCAGTATTTT; CDR3: CASSPLAGGLNDTQYF
D: TRBD2; V: TRBV4-1; size: NA; J: TRBJ2-7; DNA: TGCGCCAGCAGCCCGCCGAGCGGTAGCGGGAACTACGAGCAGTACTTC; CDR3: CASSPPSGSGNYEQYF
D: TRBD1; V: TRBV28; size: NA; J: TRBJ2-3; DNA: TGTGCCAGCAGTCCGCGGACAGGGACAAATACGCAGTATTTT; CDR3: CASSPRTGTNTQYF
D: TRBD2; V: TRBV13; size: NA; J: TRBJ2-7; DNA: TGTGCCAGCAGCTCCCGCAGACGGGGGGACGAGCAGTACTTC; CDR3: CASSSRRRGDEQYF
D: TRBD1; V: TRBV7-9; size: NA; J: TRBJ2-1; DNA: TGTGCCAGCAGCCCCAGAGAGGGGGCGCAAGTAAATGAGCAGTTCTTC; CDR3: CASSPREGAQVNEQFF
D: TRBD1; V: TRBV5-1; size: NA; J: TRBJ2-5; DNA: TGCGCCAGCAGCCTCCGGGACAGGGTTGTAGGAGAGACCCAGTACTTC; CDR3: CASSLRDRVVGETQYF
D: NA; V: TRBV27; size: NA; J: TRBJ2-3; DNA: TGTGCCAGCAGTCCGAGCACAGATACGCAGTATTTT; CDR3: CASSPSTDTQYF
D: NA; V: TRBV5-8; size: once; J: TRBJ2-7; DNA: TGTGCCAGCAGCTTGGGCAAGGGGTGGGACTCCTACGAGCAGTACTTC; CDR3: CASSLGKGWDSYEQYF
D: TRBD1; V: TRBV6-1; size: NA; J: TRBJ1-3; DNA: TGTGCCAGCAAAGGACAGGGGTCAGCTGGAAACACCATATATTTT; CDR3: CASKGQGSAGNTIYF
D: NA; V: TRBV2; size: few; J: TRBJ1-3; DNA: TGTGCCAGCAGTGAATTTCCACAGGGCTCTGGAAACACCATATATTTT; CDR3: CASSEFPQGSGNTIYF
D: NA; V: TRBV11-2; size: NA; J: TRBJ2-7; DNA: TGTGCCAGCAGCCAAGCCGGCTCCTACGAGCAGTACTTC; CDR3: CASSQAGSYEQYF
D: TRBD2; V: TRBV28; size: NA; J: TRBJ2-5; DNA: TGTGCCAGCAGTACAGCGGGGAGAGAGACCCAGTACTTC; CDR3: CASSTAGRETQYF
D: NA; V: TRBV6-1; size: NA; J: TRBJ1-2; DNA: TGTGCCAGCAGTGAAAAAGGGGGTAGCATCTATGGCTACACCTTC; CDR3: CASSEKGGSIYGYTF
D: NA; V: TRBV28; size: NA; J: TRBJ2-2; DNA: TGTGCCAGCAGAGCCACAGGGTCCCGATTAACCGGGGAGCTGTTTTTT; CDR3: CASRATGSRLTGELFF
D: TRBD1; V: TRBV5-4; size: NA; J: TRBJ1-1; DNA: TGTGCCAGCAGCGGGGGGATTGACAGGGGTGCTTTCTTT; CDR3: CASSGGIDRGAFF
D: NA; V: TRBV10-2; size: few; J: TRBJ2-7; DNA: TGCGCCAGCAGTGAGGAAGTTGCCGGCTACGAGCAGTACTTC; CDR3: CASSEEVAGYEQYF